The present TCR beta chain was sequenced within a study of cytomegalovirus exposure and HLA in healthy donors. PCR involved 60 Vbeta and 13 Jbeta primers. The data were produced by immunoSEQ multiplex PCR, yet TCRdb's version contains in-frame clones alone and is incomplete. The sample holds over 130,000 clones, 82% seen once. This clone has a handful of counts. Its target is unknown. The germline gives CDR1 MGHDK, CDR2 SYGVNS. Losses at the gene ends were 5 bases for V and 3 bases for J; bases not matched to a gene: 4. This CDR3 contains 15 residues. General study findings and limits: For most TCR sequences rarity was the rule, although some public TCRs occurred in many donors. The number of N-insertions in an Asian-associated ancestry cluster was reportedly below the 666-donor mean in a later analysis. A later analysis found most CMV-associated TCR beta chains apparently HLA-restricted.

V is TRBV25-1 and J is TRBJ1-3; 10 bases line up with TRBD1. The sequenced material came from PBMCs. This clonotype was sampled from a male donor in good health and CMV-seronegative. The CDR3 DNA reads TGTGCCAGCAGTCCGACAGGGGGCAATGGAAACACCATATATTTT. Residues: CASSPTGGNGNTIYF. Using reference TRBV25-1 and TRBJ1-3 for the parts outside the CDR3, the full variable domain is EADIYQTPRYLVIGTGKKITLECSQTMGHDKMYWYQQDPGMELHLIHYSYGVNSTEKGDLSSESTVSRIRTEHFPLTLESARPSHTSQYLCASSPTGGNGNTIYFGEGSWLTVV.